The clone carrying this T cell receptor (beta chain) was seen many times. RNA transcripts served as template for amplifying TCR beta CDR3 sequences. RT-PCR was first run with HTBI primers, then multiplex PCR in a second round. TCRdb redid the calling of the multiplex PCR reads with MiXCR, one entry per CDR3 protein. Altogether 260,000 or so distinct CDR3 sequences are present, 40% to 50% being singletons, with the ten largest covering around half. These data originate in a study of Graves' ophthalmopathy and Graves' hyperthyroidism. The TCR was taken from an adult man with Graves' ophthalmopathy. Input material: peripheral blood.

For the CDR3, the DNA is TGTGCCACCAGCTTTCAGACTGCAACTAATGAAAAACTGTTTTTT. Encoded protein: CATSFQTATNEKLFF. This chain connects TRBV15 to TRBJ1-4; no clear D. Per the germline V gene, CDR1 is LNHNV and CDR2 is YYDKDF (reference sequence). CDR3 length: 15 amino acids. Deletions cut 5 bases from V and 0 bases from J, with 10 bases between.